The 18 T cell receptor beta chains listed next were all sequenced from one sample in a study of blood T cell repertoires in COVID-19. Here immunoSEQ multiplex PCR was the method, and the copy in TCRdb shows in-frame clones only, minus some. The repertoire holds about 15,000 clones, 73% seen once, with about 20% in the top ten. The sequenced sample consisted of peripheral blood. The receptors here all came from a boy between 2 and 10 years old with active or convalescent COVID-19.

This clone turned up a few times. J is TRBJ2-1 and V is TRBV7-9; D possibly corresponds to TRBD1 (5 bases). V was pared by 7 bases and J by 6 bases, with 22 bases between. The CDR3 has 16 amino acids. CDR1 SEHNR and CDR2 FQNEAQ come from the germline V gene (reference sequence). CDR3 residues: CASIKTLKLRGNEQFF. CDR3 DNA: TGTGCCAGCATCAAGACCTTAAAATTAAGGGGCAATGAGCAGTTCTTC.

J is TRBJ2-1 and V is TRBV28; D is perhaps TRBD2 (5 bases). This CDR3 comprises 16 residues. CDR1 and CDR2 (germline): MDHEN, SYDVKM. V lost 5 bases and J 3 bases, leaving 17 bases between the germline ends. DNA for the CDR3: TGTGCCAGCAGTCCAGCGGAGTTGACAATCTACAATGAGCAGTTCTTC. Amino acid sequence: CASSPAELTIYNEQFF.

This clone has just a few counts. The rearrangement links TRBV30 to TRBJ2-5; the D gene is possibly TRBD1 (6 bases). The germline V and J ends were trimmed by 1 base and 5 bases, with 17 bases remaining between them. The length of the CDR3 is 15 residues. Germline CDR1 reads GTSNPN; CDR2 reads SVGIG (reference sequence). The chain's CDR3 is CAWSAGRGVFETQYF. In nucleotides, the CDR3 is TGTGCCTGGAGTGCCGGCAGGGGTGTTTTTGAGACCCAGTACTTC.

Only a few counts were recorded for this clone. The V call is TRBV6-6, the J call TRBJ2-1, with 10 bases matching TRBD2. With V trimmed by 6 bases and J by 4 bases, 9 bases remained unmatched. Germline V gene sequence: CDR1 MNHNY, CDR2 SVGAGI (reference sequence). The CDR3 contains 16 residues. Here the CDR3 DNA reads TGTGCCAGCAGCTTGGCGTGGACTAGCGGATACAATGAGCAGTTCTTC. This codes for CASSLAWTSGYNEQFF.

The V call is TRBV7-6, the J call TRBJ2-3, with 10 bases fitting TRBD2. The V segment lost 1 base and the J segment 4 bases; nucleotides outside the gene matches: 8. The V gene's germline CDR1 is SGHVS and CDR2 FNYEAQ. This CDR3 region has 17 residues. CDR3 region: CASSLGTSGGTSDTQYF. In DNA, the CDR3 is TGTGCCAGCAGCTTAGGGACTAGCGGAGGAACCTCAGATACGCAGTATTTT.

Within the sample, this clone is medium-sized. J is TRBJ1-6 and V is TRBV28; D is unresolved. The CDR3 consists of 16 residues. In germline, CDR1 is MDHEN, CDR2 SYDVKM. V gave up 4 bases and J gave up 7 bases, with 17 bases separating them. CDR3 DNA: TGTGCCAGCAGTTCCCAGGAGACGGGGAGGAATTCACCCCTCCACTTT. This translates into CASSSQETGRNSPLHF.

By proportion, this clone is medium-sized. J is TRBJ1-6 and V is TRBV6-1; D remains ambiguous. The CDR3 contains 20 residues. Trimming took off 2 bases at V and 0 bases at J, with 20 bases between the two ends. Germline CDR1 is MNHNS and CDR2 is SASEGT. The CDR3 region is CASSESRQAEQSSYNSPLHF. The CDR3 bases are TGTGCCAGCAGTGAATCCCGACAAGCCGAACAGAGCTCCTATAATTCACCCCTCCACTTT.

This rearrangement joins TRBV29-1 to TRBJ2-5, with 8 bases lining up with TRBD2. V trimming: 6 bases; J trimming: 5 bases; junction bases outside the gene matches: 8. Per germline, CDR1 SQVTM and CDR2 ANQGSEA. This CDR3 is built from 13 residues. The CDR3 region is CSVGSSGWETQYF. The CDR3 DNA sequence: TGCAGCGTAGGATCTAGCGGGTGGGAGACCCAGTACTTC. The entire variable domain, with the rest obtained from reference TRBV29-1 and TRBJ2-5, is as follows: SAVISQKPSRDICQRGTSLTIQCQVDSQVTMMFWYRQQPGQSLTLIATANQGSEATYESGFVIDKFPISRPNLTFSTLTVSNMSPEDSSIYLCSVGSSGWETQYFGPGTRLLVL.

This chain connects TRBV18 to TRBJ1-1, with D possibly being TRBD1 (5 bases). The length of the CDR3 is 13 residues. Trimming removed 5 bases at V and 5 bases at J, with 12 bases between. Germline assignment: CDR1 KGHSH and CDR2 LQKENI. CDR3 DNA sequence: TGTGCCAGCTCAGTTCGGGAGGGGACTGAAGCTTTCTTT. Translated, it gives CASSVREGTEAFF.

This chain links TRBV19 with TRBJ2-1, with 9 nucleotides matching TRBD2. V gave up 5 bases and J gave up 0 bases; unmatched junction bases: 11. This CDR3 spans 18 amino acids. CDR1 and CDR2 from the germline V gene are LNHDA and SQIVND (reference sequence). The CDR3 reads CASSSTRLAVGSYNEQFF. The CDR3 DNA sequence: TGTGCCAGTAGTTCGACCCGACTAGCGGTTGGCTCCTACAATGAGCAGTTCTTC.

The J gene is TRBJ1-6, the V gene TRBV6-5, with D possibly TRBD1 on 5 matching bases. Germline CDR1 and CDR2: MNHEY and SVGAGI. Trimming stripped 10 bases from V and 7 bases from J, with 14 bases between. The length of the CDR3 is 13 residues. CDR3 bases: TGTGCCACCCGGACAATCTCGAATTCACCCCTCCACTTT. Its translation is CATRTISNSPLHF.

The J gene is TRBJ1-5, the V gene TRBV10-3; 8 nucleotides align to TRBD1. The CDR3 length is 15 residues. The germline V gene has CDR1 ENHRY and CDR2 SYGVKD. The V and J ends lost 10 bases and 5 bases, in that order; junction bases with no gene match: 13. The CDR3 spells CATSFRTGGYQPQHF. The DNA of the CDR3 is TGTGCCACCTCCTTTCGAACAGGGGGTTATCAGCCCCAGCATTTT.

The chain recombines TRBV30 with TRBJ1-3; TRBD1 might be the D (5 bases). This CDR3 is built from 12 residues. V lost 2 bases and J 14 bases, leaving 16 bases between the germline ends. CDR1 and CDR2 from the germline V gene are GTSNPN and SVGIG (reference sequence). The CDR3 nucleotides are TGTGCCTGGAGTTTGGAGCGGGGCCGCGTATATTTT. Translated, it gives CAWSLERGRVYF.

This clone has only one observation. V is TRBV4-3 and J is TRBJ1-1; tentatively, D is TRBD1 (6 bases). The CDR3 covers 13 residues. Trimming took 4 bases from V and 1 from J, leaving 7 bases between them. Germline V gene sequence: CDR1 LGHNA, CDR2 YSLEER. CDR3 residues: CASSLDRNTEAFF. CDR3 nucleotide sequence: TGCGCCAGCAGCCTGGACAGGAACACTGAAGCTTTCTTT.

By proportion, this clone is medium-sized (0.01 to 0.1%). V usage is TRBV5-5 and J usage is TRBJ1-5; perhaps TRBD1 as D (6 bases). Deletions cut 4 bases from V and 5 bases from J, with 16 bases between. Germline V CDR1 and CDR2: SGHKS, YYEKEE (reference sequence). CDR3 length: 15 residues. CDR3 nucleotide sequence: TGTGCCAGCAGCATTAATCAGGGGTCCCATCAGCCCCAGCATTTT. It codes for CASSINQGSHQPQHF.

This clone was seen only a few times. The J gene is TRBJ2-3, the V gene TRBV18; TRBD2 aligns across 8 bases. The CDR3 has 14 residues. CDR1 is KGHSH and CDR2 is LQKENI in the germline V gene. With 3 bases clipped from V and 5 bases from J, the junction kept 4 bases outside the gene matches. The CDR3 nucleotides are TGTGCCAGCTCACCCAGCGGGAGTGGAGATACGCAGTATTTT. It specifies CASSPSGSGDTQYF.

This CDR3 reads CASSSTGVATNEKLFF. CDR3 bases: TGTGCCAGCAGCTCAACAGGGGTTGCAACTAATGAAAAACTGTTTTTT. This chain joins TRBV3-1 (or the pseudogene TRBV3-2) and TRBJ1-4; 7 positions agree with TRBD1. The V segment lost 5 bases and the J segment 0 bases; nucleotides outside the gene matches: 6. Germline V gene lookup returns CDR1 LGHDT and CDR2 YNNKEL (reference sequence). The CDR3 length is 16 residues.

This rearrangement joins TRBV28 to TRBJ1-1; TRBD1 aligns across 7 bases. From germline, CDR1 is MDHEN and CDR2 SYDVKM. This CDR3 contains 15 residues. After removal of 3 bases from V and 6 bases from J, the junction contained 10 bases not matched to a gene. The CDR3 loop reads CASSFLDRAWAEAFF. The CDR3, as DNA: TGTGCCAGCAGTTTCCTAGACAGGGCATGGGCTGAAGCTTTCTTT.